This T cell receptor (beta chain) came from a study of T cell responses to AZD1222 COVID-19 vaccine. Findings of the study overall: Repertoires were sampled only after the peak T cell response.

As regards this clone: Its antigen is unidentified.

CDR3 size: 15 residues. Germline loops: CDR1 SGDLS, CDR2 YYNGEE. Trimming stripped 2 bases from V and 0 bases from J, with 9 bases between. Assay: immunoSEQ multiplex PCR; the TCRdb copy retains only in-frame clones and omits some. The sample holds more than 110,000 clones. Sequencing was performed on peripheral blood. The chain carries TRBV9 and TRBJ2-4; no definite D call. The sequence was collected from an adult in good health. The CDR3 DNA is TGTGCCAGCAGCGTCGGGCAGGAAGCCAAAAACATTCAGTACTTC. It yields the protein CASSVGQEAKNIQYF.